This T cell receptor beta chain was recovered during a study of T-cell memory formation after mild COVID-19 listed by TCRdb under 2021. In the study overall: TCR sequence clusters from the two donors were found to be largely donor specific. Two young, previously healthy adult volunteers made up the cohort, one male and one female. In a couple of donors, T-cell clones that expanded and contracted after mild COVID-19 were tracked by sequencing TCRalpha and TCRbeta repertoires over time. Study-wide findings and limitations: The detection of some responding clones in pre-infection memory suggests that pre-existing cross-reactive memory T cells joined the SARS-CoV-2 response. Contracting CD4+ clones were located mainly in the CM and EM memory subsets, whereas CD8+ clones were found to be enriched in EMRA. Only two mild cases were covered by the study, and larger cohorts that include severe cases with pre-infection samples were considered necessary. Clones that contracted from day 15 to 85 showed balanced CD4/CD8 phenotypes, whereas a second wave of clones that expanded from day 15 to 37 leaned towards CD4+. SARS-CoV-2 specificity of the second-wave clones peaking on day 37 was not confirmed.

Ficoll-Paque density gradient centrifugation was used to isolate PBMCs. On this clonotype itself: What antigen it recognizes has not been identified. Base qualities are missing; no much larger clone stands one base away.

V has 5 bases trimmed and J has 5 bases trimmed; junction bases matching no gene number 10. Counted from cysteine to phenylalanine, this CDR3 has 17 amino acids. Of all the DNA, just the CDR3 is kept, 51 bases in frame from base 1. The germline V gene provides CDR1 SGHTA and CDR2 FQGTGA. These reads were obtained on an Illumina NovaSeq 6000. TCRalpha and TCRbeta cDNA libraries were constructed by 5'RACE with constant-segment primers, with sample barcodes and unique molecular identifiers being introduced. RNA was extracted from every sample with Trizol reagent. The libraries were amplified in two PCR steps, and the second step added a second sample barcode and Illumina TruSeq adapters. Sequencing of libraries was performed on an Illumina NovaSeq with 2 x 150 bp paired-end reads. In the original analysis: Reads were demultiplexed and collapsed into UMI-guided consensus sequences with migec v1.2.7. Using mixcr v2.1.11, UMI consensuses were aligned to TRA and TRB V and J templates and then assembled into clonotypes. A clonotype was counted as expanded or contracted only if both edgeR and NoisET called the change significant, with noise models trained on biological replicates. edgeR calls used a false discovery rate-adjusted p below 0.01 and a log2 fold-change threshold of 1. As an exploratory analysis of dynamics, max-normalized trajectories of the 1000 most abundant clonotypes were examined with PCA combined with hierarchical clustering. Separately sequenced CD4+ and CD8+ repertoires were used to assign a CD4 or CD8 phenotype to each responding clone. Using fastp trimming at Q25 and MiXCR clonotype assembly, TCRdb reanalyzed the public sequencing data and kept in-frame beta chains. Every distinct CDR3 protein forms one entry, paired with its most common genes and DNA. TCRdb's processing, not the study's, gives the V and J calls here. In this sample the table shows under 550,000 distinct CDR3 sequences, 18% of which occur a single time. More than 9% of the sample comes from the top ten.

This clonotype was sampled from an adult woman who had mild COVID-19 (a few samples of this study predate the infection). The sample titles of this study are shuffled in the database, so cell type and time point are left out; the donor was told from shared clones. Sequencing was carried out using PBMCs or a T cell subset sorted from them (not recorded which). The rearranged chain carries TRBV7-3 and TRBJ2-3, with TRBD2 matching 13 junction bases. CDR3 loop: CASSPVPGLAGQDTQYF. The DNA sequence follows: TGTGCCAGCAGCCCCGTACCGGGACTAGCGGGGCAAGATACGCAGTATTTT.